The 30 T cell receptor beta chains below come from one sample, sequenced in a study of blood T cell repertoires in COVID-19. Here immunoSEQ multiplex PCR was the method, and the copy in TCRdb shows in-frame clones only, minus some. The table has more than 200,000 clones, roughly 89% seen once. Sample: PBMCs or T cells enriched from blood (not recorded which). Receptor source: a woman aged 25 to 39 who had recovered from COVID-19.

The V gene is TRBV7-3, the J gene TRBJ1-2; TRBD1 aligns across 9 bases. The CDR3 length is 13 residues. CDR1 is SGHTA and CDR2 is FQGTGA in the germline V gene. V shed 5 bases, J shed 4 bases, and the junction held 2 bases outside the gene matches. CDR3 sequence: CASSPTGGYGYTF. The CDR3 DNA reads TGTGCCAGCAGCCCGACAGGGGGCTATGGCTACACCTTC.

About this clone itself: Other DNA sequences from this sample encode an identical CDR3 as well. The V call is TRBV19, the J call TRBJ2-7, with a tentative D call TRBD2 (5 bases). The germline V gene encodes CDR1 LNHDA and CDR2 SQIVND (reference sequence). This CDR3 has 12 amino acids. Trimming removed 4 bases at V and 1 base at J, with 5 bases between. The CDR3 DNA follows: TGTGCCAGTAGTACGGGATCCTACGAGCAGTACTTC. This codes for CASSTGSYEQYF.

The chain has TRBV7-9 and TRBJ2-1; no reliable D call. Per the germline V gene, CDR1 is SEHNR and CDR2 is FQNEAQ (reference sequence). With 4 bases removed from V and 4 bases from J, the gap between germline ends came to 5 bases. The CDR3 loop spans 12 amino acids. This chain's CDR3 is CASSSLYNEQFF. The CDR3 bases are TGTGCCAGCAGCTCCCTTTACAATGAGCAGTTCTTC.

This rearrangement joins TRBV19 to TRBJ2-3, with a tentative D call TRBD2 (6 bases). Trimming cost V 4 bases and J 0 bases, with 14 bases left between them. The CDR3 has 16 amino acids. Germline values: CDR1 LNHDA, CDR2 SQIVND (reference sequence). The CDR3 protein is CASSNRAGHSTDTQYF. CDR3 nucleotide sequence: TGTGCCAGTAGTAATAGAGCGGGCCACAGCACAGATACGCAGTATTTT.

The genes are TRBV3-1 (or the pseudogene TRBV3-2) and TRBJ2-5; 7 bases map to TRBD2. The CDR3 is made up of 14 amino acids. Germline V lookup: CDR1 LGHDT, CDR2 YNNKEL (reference sequence). The trim removed 0 bases at V and 4 bases at J, leaving 2 bases unmatched. The CDR3 is CASSQDTGGETQYF. As DNA, the CDR3 is TGTGCCAGCAGCCAAGACACGGGAGGAGAGACCCAGTACTTC.

The V call is TRBV7-2, the J call TRBJ2-1; the D gene is possibly TRBD2 (6 bases). This CDR3 has 14 amino acids. Deletions cut 4 bases from V and 4 bases from J, with 11 bases between. Germline assignment: CDR1 SGHTA and CDR2 FQGNSA. DNA of the CDR3: TGTGCCAGCAGCTCAAGGGGACTGTACAATGAGCAGTTCTTC. This sequence encodes CASSSRGLYNEQFF.

The J gene is TRBJ2-1, the V gene TRBV28, with 11 bases that match TRBD2. Germline CDR1 is MDHEN and CDR2 is SYDVKM. The CDR3 has 20 residues. Trimming cost V 3 bases and J 6 bases; bases outside gene matches: 19. DNA of the CDR3: TGTGCCAGCAGTTTCGGCTTCGGGGGCTCACTAGCGGGGGTGTTCAATGAGCAGTTCTTC. Protein product: CASSFGFGGSLAGVFNEQFF.

This rearrangement joins TRBV6-5 to TRBJ2-1; a weak D match, TRBD1 (6 bases). CDR1 and CDR2 (germline): MNHEY, SVGAGI. This CDR3 is built from 15 residues. V was shortened by 4 bases and J by 4 bases, with 14 bases between the two germline ends. The CDR3 DNA sequence: TGTGCCAGCAGTTTCCGCAGGGGCTCTTACAATGAGCAGTTCTTC. Translated: CASSFRRGSYNEQFF.

The V and J genes are TRBV4-3 and TRBJ1-1; 9 bases fit TRBD1. CDR1 and CDR2 from the germline V gene are LGHNA and YSLEER. V trimming: 6 bases; J trimming: 1 base; junction bases outside the gene matches: 9. The CDR3 extends over 16 amino acids. The CDR3 nucleotides read TGCGCCAGCAGGGACAGGGGAGGGGCGAGGAACACTGAAGCTTTCTTT. As protein: CASRDRGGARNTEAFF.

The chain combines TRBV15 with TRBJ2-5; 13 bases map to TRBD2. Looked up from germline, CDR1 is LNHNV and CDR2 is YYDKDF (reference sequence). With V trimmed by 4 bases and J by 4 bases, 6 bases remained unmatched. This CDR3 contains 16 residues. The CDR3 DNA sequence: TGTGCCACCAGCACCAGACTAGCGGGAGGAACAGAGACCCAGTACTTC. Its translation is CATSTRLAGGTETQYF.

The J gene is TRBJ1-2, the V gene TRBV6-1; D ambiguous. Germline CDR1 MNHNS, CDR2 SASEGT. V was trimmed by 3 bases and J by 3 bases, leaving 17 bases between them. The CDR3 sequence is 16 residues long. Here the CDR3 reads CASSDLAPGRDYGYTF. The CDR3 DNA reads as TGTGCCAGCAGTGATCTAGCACCCGGAAGGGACTATGGCTACACCTTC.

J is TRBJ2-1 and V is TRBV5-1, with D possibly being TRBD2 (5 bases). The CDR3 loop spans 15 amino acids. V lost 0 bases and J 5 bases, leaving 12 bases between the germline ends. Germline lookup yields CDR1 SGHRS and CDR2 YFSETQ. The CDR3: CASSLVTEEDNEQFF. In nucleotides, the CDR3 is TGCGCCAGCAGCTTGGTTACGGAGGAGGACAATGAGCAGTTCTTC. The full variable domain, completed using reference TRBV5-1 and TRBJ2-1, is KAGVTQTPRYLIKTRGQQVTLSCSPISGHRSVSWYQQTPGQGLQFLFEYFSETQRNKGNFPGRFSGRQFSNSRSEMNVSTLELGDSALYLCASSLVTEEDNEQFFGPGTRLTVL.

J is TRBJ2-2 and V is TRBV4-3; TRBD1 matches 8 bases. This CDR3 has 16 amino acids. V shed 1 base and J 7 bases; nucleotides not matched to a gene: 8. Per the germline V gene, CDR1 is LGHNA and CDR2 is YSLEER. The CDR3 loop is CASSQVRGQYLGELFF. The CDR3 DNA sequence: TGCGCCAGCAGCCAAGTCAGGGGGCAGTACCTCGGGGAGCTGTTTTTT.

The chain recombines TRBV24-1 with TRBJ1-2; D gene unclear. CDR3 length equals 13 residues. CDR1 and CDR2 (germline): KGHDR, SFDVKD. Trimming cost V 5 bases and J 5 bases, with 11 bases left between them. The CDR3 region has the DNA TGTGCCACCAGTGGTGCAGTCGAATATGGCTACACCTTC. Translation gives CATSGAVEYGYTF.

CDR3 nucleotides: TGTGCCAGTAGTTTCGACAGGGGGCTTGTCGGCAATGAGCAGTTCTTC. It yields the protein CASSFDRGLVGNEQFF. This sequence joins TRBV19 and TRBJ2-1, with 10 nucleotides matching TRBD1. The CDR3 consists of 16 residues. Germline CDR1 reads LNHDA; CDR2 reads SQIVND (reference sequence). J lost 6 bases, V lost 5 bases, and 10 bases had no gene match.

V and J are TRBV11-2 and TRBJ1-1; D is uncertain. Trimming pared 3 bases from V and 3 bases from J, leaving 5 bases between. The germline V gene has CDR1 SGHAT and CDR2 FQNNGV. CDR3 length: 12 amino acids. The CDR3 loop is CASSLGDTEAFF. The CDR3 coding sequence is TGTGCCAGCAGCTTGGGAGACACTGAAGCTTTCTTT.

This chain connects TRBV11-2 to TRBJ2-1; D remains unclear. Trimming left V 5 bases short and J 6 bases short, with 11 bases between. The CDR3 spans 13 residues. The germline V gene has CDR1 SGHAT and CDR2 FQNNGV. As DNA, the CDR3 is TGTGCCAGCAGCCCGTCGCGTGGCAATGAGCAGTTCTTC. Its translation: CASSPSRGNEQFF.

The V call is TRBV28, the J call TRBJ1-5; possibly TRBD1 for D (6 bases). Per germline, CDR1 MDHEN and CDR2 SYDVKM. There are 14 residues in the CDR3. V lost 7 bases and J 7 bases, leaving 17 bases between the germline ends. This CDR3 reads CASTTGGGRQPQHF. The CDR3 DNA sequence: TGTGCCAGCACTACTGGGGGGGGCAGACAGCCCCAGCATTTT. Combining the CDR3 with reference TRBV28 and TRBJ1-5 gives the whole variable domain DVKVTQSSRYLVKRTGEKVFLECVQDMDHENMFWYRQDPGLGLRLIYFSYDVKMKEKGDIPEGYSVSREKKERFSLILESASTNQTSMYLCASTTGGGRQPQHFGDGTRLSIL.

The chain carries TRBV27 and TRBJ1-6; the D is unclear. The CDR3 sequence is 18 residues long. Germline V CDR1 and CDR2: MNHEY, SMNVEV (reference sequence). V was shortened by 6 bases and J by 4 bases, with 22 bases between the two germline ends. The CDR3 is CASSSSHSDPIYNSPLHF. The CDR3 DNA sequence: TGTGCCAGCAGCTCCTCACACAGTGACCCAATATATAATTCACCCCTCCACTTT.

V and J are TRBV27 and TRBJ2-7, with a tentative D call TRBD1 (6 bases). Germline-derived CDR1 and CDR2 are MNHEY and SMNVEV (reference sequence). This CDR3 is built from 14 residues. V was clipped by 5 bases and J by 6 bases, with 17 bases between them. The CDR3 loop is CASSLDRPPGEQYF. CDR3 in DNA: TGTGCCAGCAGTCTCGACAGGCCGCCGGGCGAGCAGTACTTC.

This clone was seen a handful of times. The chain links TRBV4-1 to TRBJ2-5, with D tentatively TRBD1 (6 bases). Between the trimmed V and J ends, which lost 3 bases and 3 bases, there was a span of 17 bases. This CDR3 spans 16 amino acids. CDR1 is MGHRA, CDR2 YSYEKL, per germline. The CDR3 here is CASSHPQGPAKETQYF. As DNA, the CDR3 is TGCGCCAGCAGCCACCCCCAGGGGCCCGCCAAAGAGACCCAGTACTTC.

The chain links TRBV15 to TRBJ1-1; possibly TRBD1 for D (5 bases). There are 13 residues in the CDR3. The ends were cut back, 0 bases at V and 4 bases at J, with 6 bases in the middle. The V gene's germline CDR1 is LNHNV and CDR2 YYDKDF (reference sequence). In nucleotides, the CDR3 is TGTGCCACCAGCAGAGAGGGGCCCACTGAAGCTTTCTTT. It encodes CATSREGPTEAFF.

This clone has only one observation. The chain carries TRBV29-1 and TRBJ2-1; TRBD2 matches at 8 bases. Per germline, CDR1 SQVTM and CDR2 ANQGSEA. This CDR3 spans 13 amino acids. V shed 4 bases and J 9 bases; nucleotides not matched to a gene: 8. CDR3 sequence (DNA): TGCAGCGTTGGACGTAGCGGGATAGGTGAGCAGTTCTTC. Protein product: CSVGRSGIGEQFF.

CDR3 in DNA: TGTGCCAGCAGCTTACCGGGGGACTTAAACTATGGCTACACCTTC. Its translation: CASSLPGDLNYGYTF. J is TRBJ1-2 and V is TRBV5-4; D possibly corresponds to TRBD1 (5 bases). Germline V gene lookup returns CDR1 SGHNT and CDR2 YYREEE (reference sequence). Between the trimmed V and J ends, which lost 2 bases and 2 bases, there was a span of 13 bases. This CDR3 has 15 residues.

This clone is a singleton in its sample. The rearrangement joins TRBV29-1 to TRBJ2-1, with 7 positions matching TRBD2. The V and J ends lost 5 bases and 9 bases, in that order; junction bases with no gene match: 10. The CDR3 loop spans 13 amino acids. Germline V gene lookup returns CDR1 SQVTM and CDR2 ANQGSEA. The DNA for the CDR3 is TGCAGCGTTCGGCTGGCGGGAGAATCTGAGCAGTTCTTC. It yields the protein CSVRLAGESEQFF.

The V call is TRBV28, the J call TRBJ2-7, with a weak D call TRBD1 (5 bases). CDR3 length: 15 residues. The germline V and J ends were trimmed by 7 bases and 1 base, with 17 bases remaining between them. Germline loops: CDR1 MDHEN, CDR2 SYDVKM. CDR3 sequence (DNA): TGTGCCAGCACCCCTATGGTAAGGGGTTCCTACGAGCAGTACTTC. Residues: CASTPMVRGSYEQYF. The entire variable domain, with the rest obtained from reference TRBV28 and TRBJ2-7, is as follows: DVKVTQSSRYLVKRTGEKVFLECVQDMDHENMFWYRQDPGLGLRLIYFSYDVKMKEKGDIPEGYSVSREKKERFSLILESASTNQTSMYLCASTPMVRGSYEQYFGPGTRLTVT.

The chain uses TRBV24-1 and TRBJ1-5; 7 bases map to TRBD1. CDR1 is KGHDR, CDR2 SFDVKD, per germline. The CDR3 is 16 amino acids. V shed 4 bases and J 0 bases; nucleotides not matched to a gene: 5. In DNA, the CDR3 is TGTGCCACCAGTGACTCAGGGGGGTATAGCAATCAGCCCCAGCATTTT. Amino acid sequence: CATSDSGGYSNQPQHF.

J is TRBJ2-1 and V is TRBV4-2; TRBD2 matches at 9 bases. The CDR3 is made up of 17 amino acids. V lost 0 bases and J lost 15; bases outside the gene matches: 18. Looked up from germline, CDR1 is LGHNA and CDR2 is YNFKEQ. CDR3 protein: CASSQDSAGGPLILPFF. The CDR3 DNA follows: TGTGCCAGCAGCCAAGATTCGGCGGGAGGGCCACTAATTCTCCCGTTCTTC.

CDR3 amino acids: CASSPSGLAGPWAYTDTQYF. The CDR3 DNA follows: TGCGCCAGCAGTCCGTCGGGACTAGCGGGACCTTGGGCCTACACAGATACGCAGTATTTT. V usage is TRBV23-1 and J usage is TRBJ2-3; 13 positions match TRBD2. TRBV23-1 counts as an open reading frame of uncertain function. The V gene end was trimmed by 4 bases and the J gene end by 2 bases; junction bases not matched to a gene: 15. CDR3 length: 20 amino acids.

CDR3 region: CASSPYDRNTEAFF. The CDR3 nucleotides read TGTGCCAGCAGCCCCTACGACAGGAACACTGAAGCTTTCTTT. The chain couples TRBV7-9 to TRBJ1-1; a weak D match, TRBD1 (5 bases). The CDR3 loop spans 14 amino acids. V lost 5 bases and J 1 base, leaving 11 bases between the germline ends. Germline assignment: CDR1 SEHNR and CDR2 FQNEAQ (reference sequence).